This T cell receptor beta chain was sequenced for a study of T cell changes during pregnancy in multiple sclerosis. Data came from immunoSEQ multiplex PCR; TCRdb stores just in-frame clones and leaves some out. Among 60,000 to 70,000 clones listed, more than 85% were seen once. This clone is a singleton in its sample. V lost 4 bases and J lost 5; bases outside the gene matches: 8. The CDR3 is made up of 15 amino acids. Germline V gene lookup returns CDR1 MGHRA and CDR2 YSYEKL. This receptor was taken from a female donor with multiple sclerosis, enrolled in a pregnancy study. This sample comprised peripheral blood, obtained in the second trimester of pregnancy. The chain is built from TRBV4-1 and TRBJ1-5; 7 nucleotides agree with TRBD1. CDR3 in amino acids: CASSPSRDSDQPQHF. In DNA, the CDR3 is TGCGCCAGCAGCCCCTCCCGGGACAGTGATCAGCCCCAGCATTTT.